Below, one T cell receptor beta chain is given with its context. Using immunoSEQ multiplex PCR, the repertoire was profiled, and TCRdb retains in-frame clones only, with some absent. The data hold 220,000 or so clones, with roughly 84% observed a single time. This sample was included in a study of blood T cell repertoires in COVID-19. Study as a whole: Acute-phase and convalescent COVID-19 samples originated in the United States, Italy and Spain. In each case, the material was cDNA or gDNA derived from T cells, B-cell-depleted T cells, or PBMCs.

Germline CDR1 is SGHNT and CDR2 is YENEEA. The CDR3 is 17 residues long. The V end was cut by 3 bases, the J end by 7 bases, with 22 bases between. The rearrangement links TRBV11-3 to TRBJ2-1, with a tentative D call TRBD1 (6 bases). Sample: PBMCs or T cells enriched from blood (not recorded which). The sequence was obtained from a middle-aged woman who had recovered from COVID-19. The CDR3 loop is CASSLPRGRGTLNEQFF. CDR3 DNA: TGTGCCAGCAGCTTGCCCCGTGGAAGGGGGACGTTGAATGAGCAGTTCTTC.